The subject of this entry is one T cell receptor (beta chain). In the study's own analysis: Counts of nucleated cells, estimated from reference gene primer amplification, were obtained. Profiled with immunoSEQ multiplex PCR; TCRdb holds only in-frame clones, not every one. V and J calls and clone size are those listed in that table; D and trimming were worked out from the DNA. The sample lists under 200,000 clones; more than 70% were seen once. The sample is drawn from a study of blood T cell repertoires in COVID-19. The overall study: Spain, Italy and the United States supplied samples that represented acute and convalescent COVID-19. Sample material is recorded as cDNA or gDNA derived from T cells, B-cell-depleted T cells, or PBMCs.

CDR3 length: 14 amino acids. Trimming at V came to 3 bases and at J to 5 bases, leaving 5 bases not matched to a gene. Germline V gives CDR1 SGDLS, CDR2 YYNGEE. The gene calls are TRBV9 and TRBJ2-5; 9 bases align to TRBD1. Sequencing was done on a sample of peripheral blood. The sequence was collected from a man aged 40-49 years with active or convalescent COVID-19. The DNA for the CDR3 is TGTGCCAGCAGCGCATGGGACAGGGAGGAGACCCAGTACTTC. Amino acid sequence: CASSAWDREETQYF.